The 30 T cell receptor beta chains below were found in one sample sequenced in a study of shared clonotypes between healthy human individuals (dated by TCRdb to the early 2020s). Library method: the immunoSEQ multiplex PCR assay. Not all clones reach the TCRdb copy of this immuneACCESS table, which keeps in-frame sequences only. Checked studies attribute under half of the gap to unresolved V genes and leave the rest unexplained. Across this sample there are some 1 million clones, with roughly 80% seen only once. The top ten clones comprise around 1.5% of the sample. Sequencing was performed on memory CD4+ T cells sorted from blood. Read against the paper, the sample's cell subset or site label means: CD45RA-negative fraction. The receptors here all came from a young man in good health.

Of note for this clone: A read error may explain this, as a much larger clone is one base away. Other DNA variants within this sample encode the same CDR3. The chain joins TRBV5-6 to TRBJ1-1; a weak D match, TRBD1 (5 bases). This CDR3 spans 17 amino acids. V lost 4 bases and J lost 6, with 25 bases in between. The V gene's germline CDR1 is SGHDT and CDR2 YYEEEE. CDR3 region: CASSDPIGGPLRAEAFF. The CDR3 coding sequence is TGTGCCAGCAGCGACCCCATCGGGGGTCCCTTAAGGGCTGAAGCTTTCTTT.

The chain is built from TRBV29-1 and TRBJ2-7, with TRBD2 matching 11 bases. V was clipped by 6 bases and J by 5 bases; unmatched bases: 12. Germline V gene data show CDR1 as SQVTM and CDR2 as ANQGSEA. The CDR3 length is 15 residues. DNA of the CDR3: TGCAGCGTCGAGAGGGCTAGCGGGGGGATGAACGAGCAGTACTTC. Protein product: CSVERASGGMNEQYF.

V and J are TRBV18 and TRBJ2-2; D possibly corresponds to TRBD2 (5 bases). With 0 bases removed from V and 5 bases from J, the gap between germline ends came to 7 bases. This CDR3 has 14 residues. Germline V gives CDR1 KGHSH, CDR2 LQKENI. The CDR3 DNA sequence: TGTGCCAGCTCACCACCGGGGAGAACCGGGGAGCTGTTTTTT. The encoded protein is CASSPPGRTGELFF. Looking up the rest from reference TRBV18 and TRBJ2-2 gives the full variable domain: NAGVMQNPRHLVRRRGQEARLRCSPMKGHSHVYWYRQLPEEGLKFMVYLQKENIIDESGMPKERFSAEFPKEGPSILRIQQVVRGDSAAYFCASSPPGRTGELFFGEGSRLTVL.

The table lists this clone with a count of one. The V gene is TRBV6-4, the J gene TRBJ2-7; D remains ambiguous. V was pared by 4 bases and J by 0 bases, with 13 bases between. The germline V gene has CDR1 MRHNA and CDR2 SNTAGT. The CDR3 runs 15 residues. This CDR3 reads CASSVIGLGSYEQYF. The CDR3 DNA sequence: TGTGCCAGCAGTGTGATAGGGCTTGGCTCCTACGAGCAGTACTTC.

This clone was found many times. The chain uses TRBV28 and TRBJ1-2, with D possibly TRBD1 on 5 matching bases. The V and J ends lost 5 bases and 4 bases respectively, with 11 bases between them. The CDR3 loop spans 13 amino acids. Germline loops: CDR1 MDHEN, CDR2 SYDVKM. The CDR3 DNA follows: TGTGCCAGCAGTCGGACAATCGCCTATGGCTACACCTTC. Encoded protein: CASSRTIAYGYTF.

The rearrangement links TRBV25-1 to TRBJ2-7, with D tentatively TRBD1 (5 bases). V was pared by 2 bases and J by 5 bases, with 16 bases between. The CDR3 consists of 15 residues. Per the germline V gene, CDR1 is MGHDK and CDR2 is SYGVNS. DNA for the CDR3: TGTGCCAGCAGTGAAAGAAAGGGGCAGGGTGACGAGCAGTACTTC. Protein product: CASSERKGQGDEQYF.

This clone appeared many times. This chain joins TRBV5-6 and TRBJ1-3; D unclear. The CDR3 is made up of 15 amino acids. The V end lost 0 bases, the J end lost 4 bases, and 11 bases lay between the germline ends. Germline V gene lookup returns CDR1 SGHDT and CDR2 YYEEEE. The CDR3 DNA reads as TGTGCCAGCAGCTTGGGGTCCGGGTTAGGAAACACCATATATTTT. As protein: CASSLGSGLGNTIYF.

Note on this clone: The same CDR3 is also encoded by other DNA sequences in this sample. The V and J genes are TRBV7-9 and TRBJ2-2, with D perhaps TRBD2 (5 bases). This CDR3 is built from 14 residues. V was pared by 5 bases and J by 0 bases, with 7 bases between. CDR1 and CDR2 (germline): SEHNR, FQNEAQ (reference sequence). The CDR3 loop is CASSLGANTGELFF. CDR3 sequence (DNA): TGTGCCAGCAGCCTGGGAGCGAACACCGGGGAGCTGTTTTTT.

This clone turned up a few times. The CDR3: CASSYSSRAQAFF. CDR3 coding DNA: TGTGCCAGCAGTTACTCGAGTAGGGCCCAAGCTTTCTTT. The chain recombines TRBV6-6 with TRBJ1-1; no firm D call. The V end lost 0 bases, the J end lost 9 bases, and 11 bases lay between the germline ends. The CDR3 is made up of 13 amino acids. The germline CDR1 and CDR2 sequences are MNHNY and SVGAGI (reference sequence).

This chain connects TRBV4-3 to TRBJ2-1; D not resolved. There are 15 residues in the CDR3. Between the trimmed V and J ends, which lost 0 bases and 6 bases, there was a span of 12 bases. The germline gives CDR1 LGHNA, CDR2 YSLEER. For the CDR3, the DNA is TGCGCCAGCAGCCAAGAACCCGGACGGAGCAATGAGCAGTTCTTC. Its protein is CASSQEPGRSNEQFF.

This chain connects TRBV4-2 to TRBJ1-2; tentatively, D is TRBD1 (6 bases). Trimming took off 0 bases at V and 0 bases at J, with 8 bases between the two ends. Germline V gene data show CDR1 as LGHNA and CDR2 as YNFKEQ. The CDR3 contains 15 residues. The CDR3 bases are TGTGCCAGCAGCCAAGATCGGACAGCTAACTATGGCTACACCTTC. Residues: CASSQDRTANYGYTF.

Comments on this clone: The sample carries other DNA sequences with the same CDR3. V and J are TRBV6-4 and TRBJ2-1; 8 bases map to TRBD1. Germline values: CDR1 MRHNA, CDR2 SNTAGT. This CDR3 spans 13 amino acids. The V and J ends lost 6 bases and 4 bases, in that order; junction bases with no gene match: 2. In nucleotides, the CDR3 is TGTGCCAGCAGCCGGACAGGGTACAATGAGCAGTTCTTC. This gives the protein CASSRTGYNEQFF.

The rearrangement uses TRBV2 and TRBJ2-4; D call uncertain. The CDR3 covers 14 residues. Germline V CDR1 and CDR2: SNHLY, FYNNEI. V lost 3 bases, J lost 0 bases, and 6 bases lay in between. In DNA form, the CDR3 reads TGTGCCAGCAGTGATTTTGTAGCCAAAAACATTCAGTACTTC. It yields the protein CASSDFVAKNIQYF.

The gene calls are TRBV11-2 and TRBJ1-1, with D possibly matching TRBD1 (6 bases). Germline CDR1 is SGHAT and CDR2 is FQNNGV. V dropped 5 bases and J dropped 5 bases, with 12 bases sitting between them. The CDR3 consists of 13 residues. The DNA for the CDR3 is TGTGCCAGCAGCATTGCAAGGGGGACTGAAGCTTTCTTT. It specifies CASSIARGTEAFF.

V is TRBV4-2 and J is TRBJ1-2; D is undetermined. CDR1 is LGHNA and CDR2 is YNFKEQ in the germline V gene. V dropped 1 base and J dropped 0 bases, with 12 bases sitting between them. This CDR3 has 16 residues. CDR3 protein: CASSQVDRGPNYGYTF. The CDR3 nucleotides read TGTGCCAGCAGCCAAGTCGATCGAGGCCCTAACTATGGCTACACCTTC.

This clone was seen once. This chain connects TRBV14 to TRBJ2-3; D possibly corresponds to TRBD1 (6 bases). V lost 4 bases to trimming and J lost 0 bases, with 11 bases between them. Germline V CDR1 and CDR2: SGHDN, FVKESK. The CDR3 runs to 15 residues. CDR3 sequence: CASSRRTVSTDTQYF. CDR3 DNA sequence: TGTGCCAGCAGCCGTCGGACAGTTAGCACAGATACGCAGTATTTT.

The V call is TRBV7-8, the J call TRBJ2-3; the D is unclear. The CDR3 sequence is 15 residues long. The V gene's germline CDR1 is SGHVS and CDR2 FQNEAQ. The ends were cut back, 5 bases at V and 1 base at J, with 13 bases in the middle. This CDR3 reads CASSRRGRGTDTQYF. As DNA, the CDR3 is TGTGCCAGCAGCCGGAGAGGAAGAGGCACAGATACGCAGTATTTT.

This clone was detected only once. The same CDR3 can be traced to other DNA sequences in this sample. This chain uses TRBV9 with TRBJ2-2; D not certain. CDR3 length equals 14 residues. Germline V lookup: CDR1 SGDLS, CDR2 YYNGEE. V was clipped by 1 base and J by 2 bases, with 6 bases between them. The CDR3, as DNA: TGTGCCAGCAGCGTATCCCCCAACACCGGGGAGCTGTTTTTT. This codes for CASSVSPNTGELFF.

The chain is built from TRBV7-9 and TRBJ1-6; no firm D call. Between the trimmed V and J ends, which lost 3 bases and 0 bases, there was a span of 9 bases. CDR3 length equals 16 residues. Looked up from germline, CDR1 is SEHNR and CDR2 is FQNEAQ (reference sequence). The CDR3 sequence is CASSLGSNSYNSPLHF. CDR3 coding DNA: TGTGCCAGCAGCTTGGGGAGCAACTCCTATAATTCACCCCTCCACTTT.

On this clone: A read error may explain this, as a much larger clone is one base away. Other DNA sequences in the same sample also yield this CDR3. J is TRBJ1-4 and V is TRBV30, with D perhaps TRBD1 (6 bases). The CDR3 loop spans 14 amino acids. V was shortened by 0 bases and J by 1 base, with 6 bases between the two germline ends. Per the germline V gene, CDR1 is GTSNPN and CDR2 is SVGIG (reference sequence). Written as DNA, the CDR3 is TGTGCCTGGAGTGTAGGGGGAACTAATGAAAAACTGTTTTTT. Protein: CAWSVGGTNEKLFF.

The V gene is TRBV6-6, the J gene TRBJ2-2, with 7 bases identical to TRBD2. The CDR3 is 15 residues long. V shed 6 bases, J shed 2 bases, and the junction held 6 bases outside the gene matches. Germline CDR1 is MNHNY and CDR2 is SVGAGI (reference sequence). In DNA, the CDR3 is TGTGCCAGCAGACTGAGCGGGGCCAACACCGGGGAGCTGTTTTTT. This codes for CASRLSGANTGELFF.

The J gene is TRBJ2-5, the V gene TRBV2, with D possibly TRBD2 on 6 matching bases. The CDR3 runs to 15 residues. Trimming cost V 7 bases and J 5 bases, with 20 bases left between them. The V gene's germline CDR1 is SNHLY and CDR2 FYNNEI. CDR3 in amino acids: CASITDRGSRETQYF. The CDR3 DNA follows: TGTGCCAGCATTACCGACCGGGGGTCGCGGGAGACCCAGTACTTC.

The chain uses TRBV5-6 and TRBJ2-1; D ambiguous. The CDR3 length is 12 residues. The germline V gene encodes CDR1 SGHDT and CDR2 YYEEEE. Trimming cost V 0 bases and J 8 bases, with 6 bases left between them. The CDR3 DNA reads as TGTGCCAGCAGCTTGGTGTGGGATGAGCAGTTCTTC. It codes for CASSLVWDEQFF.

The chain is built from TRBV15 and TRBJ2-1, with TRBD2 identical over 10 bases. In germline, CDR1 is LNHNV, CDR2 YYDKDF (reference sequence). This CDR3 has 17 amino acids. After removal of 5 bases from V and 10 bases from J, the junction contained 17 bases not matched to a gene. The CDR3 reads CATSGEDISGRASEQFF. In DNA form, the CDR3 reads TGTGCCACCAGCGGCGAAGATATAAGCGGGAGGGCCAGCGAGCAGTTCTTC.

CDR3 sequence: CASTPLTYNEQFF. The DNA of the CDR3 is TGCGCCAGCACCCCGCTTACCTACAATGAGCAGTTCTTC. The chain links TRBV5-1 to TRBJ2-1; D gene uncertain. Trimming shortened V by 6 bases and J by 2 bases, and 9 bases separated the two germline ends. The CDR3 sequence is 13 residues long. Germline CDR1 SGHRS, CDR2 YFSETQ. The entire variable domain, with the rest obtained from reference TRBV5-1 and TRBJ2-1, is as follows: KAGVTQTPRYLIKTRGQQVTLSCSPISGHRSVSWYQQTPGQGLQFLFEYFSETQRNKGNFPGRFSGRQFSNSRSEMNVSTLELGDSALYLCASTPLTYNEQFFGPGTRLTVL.

This chain joins TRBV29-1 and TRBJ2-1; D is ambiguous. This CDR3 is 15 amino acids long. The germline CDR1 and CDR2 sequences are SQVTM and ANQGSEA. Trimming stripped 1 base from V and 2 bases from J, with 12 bases between. The CDR3 DNA reads TGCAGCGTTGAAGTGGGTCTTTCTGCCTACAATGAGCAGTTCTTC. This codes for CSVEVGLSAYNEQFF.

The chain uses TRBV7-3 and TRBJ2-2; 9 nucleotides line up with TRBD1. The CDR3 extends over 15 amino acids. Germline assignment: CDR1 SGHTA and CDR2 FQGTGA. V lost 5 bases to trimming and J lost 4 bases; unmatched junction nucleotides: 5. The CDR3 is CASSRGTGFTGELFF. CDR3 DNA: TGTGCCAGCAGCCGCGGGACAGGGTTCACCGGGGAGCTGTTTTTT. Full variable domain (missing parts from reference TRBV7-3 and TRBJ2-2): GAGVSQTPSNKVTEKGKYVELRCDPISGHTALYWYRQSLGQGPEFLIYFQGTGAADDSGLPNDRFFAVRPEGSVSTLKIQRTERGDSAVYLCASSRGTGFTGELFFGEGSRLTVL.

V usage is TRBV6-5 and J usage is TRBJ1-1; 8 nucleotides match TRBD1. CDR1 and CDR2 from the germline V gene are MNHEY and SVGAGI. V was clipped by 4 bases and J by 4 bases; unmatched bases: 11. This CDR3 comprises 16 residues. This chain's CDR3 is CASSSHDRGPGTEAFF. The DNA of the CDR3 is TGTGCCAGCAGTTCCCACGACAGGGGACCGGGCACTGAAGCTTTCTTT.

J is TRBJ1-2 and V is TRBV2, with 7 bases lining up with TRBD1. The CDR3 has 15 amino acids. The ends lost 5 bases at V and 8 bases at J; junction bases unmatched: 14. The germline gives CDR1 SNHLY, CDR2 FYNNEI. In DNA form, the CDR3 reads TGTGCCAGCAGTTACCGACAGGGTTCTTCCTACGGCTACACCTTC. Protein sequence: CASSYRQGSSYGYTF. The whole variable domain, filled in from reference TRBV2 and TRBJ1-2, reads EPEVTQTPSHQVTQMGQEVILRCVPISNHLYFYWYRQILGQKVEFLVSFYNNEISEKSEIFDDQFSVERPDGSNFTLKIRSTKLEDSAMYFCASSYRQGSSYGYTFGSGTRLTVV.

V gene TRBV27 combines with J gene TRBJ2-1; the D gene is possibly TRBD2 (6 bases). V gave up 9 bases and J gave up 1 base, with 16 bases separating them. This CDR3 is built from 15 residues. Germline-derived CDR1 and CDR2 are MNHEY and SMNVEV (reference sequence). CDR3 region: CASSFGGASYNEQFF. In nucleotides, the CDR3 is TGTGCCAGTTCCTTTGGAGGGGCTTCCTACAATGAGCAGTTCTTC.